The text below deals with one T cell receptor (beta chain). No cognate antigen has been identified for it. Base qualities are not provided; no much larger clone lies one nucleotide away. Including cysteine and phenylalanine, the CDR3 has 13 amino acids. Just CDR3 DNA is preserved here, 39 bases in frame from base 1. According to the germline V gene, CDR1 reads SGDLS and CDR2 reads YYNGEE. From V the trimming removes 4 bases and from J it removes 8 bases, while the gene matches leave 8 bases of the junction unaccounted for. The data were obtained in a study of shared clonotypes between healthy human individuals (dated by TCRdb to the early 2020s). Study-wide context: A few men and a couple of women, aged 18 to 49 years, made up the cohort. For each donor, three plates each were used for CD4 naive and CD4 memory, two plates were used for CD8 naive, and one plate was used for CD8 memory. To increase sequencing depth and limit assay-specific biases, TCR repertoire library preparation and sequencing were carried out by different laboratories using diverse techniques. To estimate repertoire size and how much clonotypes are shared between individuals, the study performed deep sequencing of blood TCR repertoires from a few healthy adults. Leukapheresis yielded between about 0.9 and 10 billion PBMCs per donor.

CD8 naive samples were obtained by positive selection for CCR7 among CD45RO-negative cells, yielding a CD45RA+CCR7+ population from which TemRA cells were excluded. The donors were healthy, HIV-negative adults with no recently reported acute infections or vaccinations. Every donor was a Caucasian adult residing in Nashville, Tennessee, USA. Blood was obtained by leukapheresis, after which PBMCs were separated by Ficoll-Histopaque density gradient centrifugation and cryopreserved in liquid nitrogen vapor phase. Purity and quantity of every magnetically sorted T cell population were checked by analytical flow cytometry. Each sorted fraction had its genomic DNA isolated and then quantified by UV absorbance on a Nanodrop 2000c. TCR CDR3 regions were amplified from genomic DNA by multiplex PCR using the deep immunoSEQ assay. For each cell subset, the extracted genomic DNA was distributed evenly across all wells of several immunoSEQ 96-well plates, and each plate served as one replicate. Each replicate PCR for sorted subsets received about 200 ng genomic DNA, equal to about 30,000 T cell genomes. Purified libraries were quantified with a Qubit 3.0 fluorometer, sized on a Bioanalyzer 2100, and re-quantified with the KAPA Library Quantification kit. Every immunoSEQ 96-well plate was sequenced on a dedicated single-read 150-cycle Illumina NextSeq 550 flow cell. Per the source publication's procedure: Because the immunoSEQ output held only junctional sequences and lacked quality scores, the filtering could not match the filtering applied to full-length reads. Sequences were annotated with PyIR, a Python wrapper for IgBLAST v1.9, using IMGT germline references to assign V/J genes and CDR3. Any read was removed if the V/J assignment was weak (E-value above 1e-6), the CDR3 was missing, or the read contained stop codons, out-of-frame junctions, or ambiguous translated residues. V3J clonotypes were defined as sequences sharing the same inferred V gene, J gene, and CDR3 amino acid sequence. The percentage overlap between two repertoires was calculated by dividing the number of shared unique clonotypes by the size of the smaller repertoire. Richness of each repertoire was evaluated using RTK rarefaction, the Chao1 estimator, and Recon v2.1 estimates of unobserved clonotypes. Generation probabilities for all TCRbeta clonotypes obtained by the gDNA method from several donors were computed using OLGA. Sourced from immuneACCESS, this table was stored by TCRdb with only in-frame sequences that have V and J called. A share of the clones is absent; for the studies checked, an unresolved V gene accounts for under half, and the remainder has no known explanation. V and J calls and clone size come straight from that table; D and trimming were deduced from the DNA. The sample table shows 1.5 million to 2.5 million clones, and about 94% are seen once. Together, the top ten hold 1% to 1.5% of the sample.

The paper's findings and limits, for the study overall: Even with the large sequencing depth, rarefaction of the sorted-subset datasets indicated that sequencing was incomplete. Higher generation probabilities were observed for clonotypes shared by all four sorted-subset donors than for non-shared clonotypes. Sampling was restricted to blood, and TCR repertoires in tissues likely differ from the TCR repertoires found in blood. Approximately 5% of naive CD4, approximately 3.7% of naive CD8, about 2.4% of memory CD4, and about 0.4% of memory CD8 clonotypes were shared across a handful of donors. Larger estimated clonotype richness was generally found for naive subsets than for memory subsets. The genetic and exposure-history diversity represented was limited by the small number of donors. Pairwise subsampling indicated that sequencing depth was expected to affect the degree of clonotype sharing among donors.

The source is a man younger than 30 in good health. Rearrangement joined TRBV9 to TRBJ1-2; 7 middle bases align to TRBD1. Sequencing was done on a sample of naive CD8+ T cells sorted from blood. Taken with the paper, the label for cell subset or site translates to: CD45RA+CCR7+. The CDR3 reads CASSQGGVVGYTF. Read as DNA, the sequence is TGTGCCAGCAGCCAAGGGGGCGTCGTGGGCTACACCTTC.